The source of this T cell receptor (beta chain) is a study of T cells in localized non-small cell lung cancer. The study, taken as a whole, reports: Because only a single region of the tumor was sequenced, heterogeneity remains possible. In adjacent lung, a median about 52 of the top 100 tumor clones were found. The greatest T cell clonality was found in uninvolved adjacent lung (higher than in tumor).

The table came from immunoSEQ multiplex PCR; TCRdb's copy has only in-frame clones and leaves some out. The top ten clones hold approximately 6% of a sample with tens of thousands of clones, around 86% of them seen once. This clone was counted a single time. Its cognate antigen is unknown. This CDR3 contains 16 residues. Looked up from germline, CDR1 is MDHEN and CDR2 is SYDVKM. The germline V and J ends were trimmed by 1 base and 4 bases, with 16 bases remaining between them. The source of this sequence is a man aged 40 to 75 with stage I lung adenocarcinoma. The sample was peripheral blood, taken before any cancer treatment. The chain couples TRBV28 to TRBJ1-2; the D gene is possibly TRBD1 (6 bases). The CDR3 is CASSLLGGAELYGYTF. The CDR3 region has the DNA TGTGCCAGCAGTTTATTGGGGGGGGCGGAGCTCTATGGCTACACCTTC.